This T cell receptor beta chain was identified during a study of control samples from healthy donors and cancer patients. Losses at the gene ends were 5 bases for V and 2 bases for J; bases not matched to a gene: 4. The CDR3 contains 14 residues. The germline V gene encodes CDR1 KGHSH and CDR2 LQKENI. The data were produced by immunoSEQ multiplex PCR, yet TCRdb's version contains in-frame clones alone and is incomplete. The top ten hold roughly 23% of the sample, which has tens of thousands of clones, less than 95% seen once. The source material was PBMCs. The clonotype originates from a woman aged 40 to 49 with head and neck cancer. The rearrangement links TRBV18 to TRBJ1-2, with 8 nucleotides matching TRBD1. CDR3 DNA: TGTGCCAGCTCATTCGGACAGGGAAACTATGGCTACACCTTC. It yields the protein CASSFGQGNYGYTF.